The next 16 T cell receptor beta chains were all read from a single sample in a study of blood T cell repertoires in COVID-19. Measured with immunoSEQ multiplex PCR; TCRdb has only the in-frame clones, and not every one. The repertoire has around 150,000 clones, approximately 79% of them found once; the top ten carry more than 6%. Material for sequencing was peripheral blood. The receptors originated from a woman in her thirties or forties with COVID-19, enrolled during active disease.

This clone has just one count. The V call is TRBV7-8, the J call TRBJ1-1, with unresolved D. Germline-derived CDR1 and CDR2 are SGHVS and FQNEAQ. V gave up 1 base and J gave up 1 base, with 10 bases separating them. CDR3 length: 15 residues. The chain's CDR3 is CASSLVGDPNTEAFF. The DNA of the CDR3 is TGTGCCAGCAGCTTAGTGGGAGACCCGAACACTGAAGCTTTCTTT.

Written as DNA, the CDR3 is TGTGCGAAGAGTAGCAGTCTCTCCACAGATACGCAGTATTTT. Translating gives CAKSSSLSTDTQYF. V is TRBV30 and J is TRBJ2-3; unclear D gene. The CDR3 sequence is 14 residues long. CDR1 and CDR2 (germline): GTSNPN, SVGIG (reference sequence).

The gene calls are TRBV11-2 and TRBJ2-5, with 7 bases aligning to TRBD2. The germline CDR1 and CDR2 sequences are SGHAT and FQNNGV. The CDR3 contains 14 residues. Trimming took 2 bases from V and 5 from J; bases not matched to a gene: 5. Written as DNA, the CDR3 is TGTGCCAGCAGCTTACAGGGACTAATGGAGACCCAGTACTTC. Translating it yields CASSLQGLMETQYF.

The CDR3 DNA follows: TGTGCCAGCAGCTTTACGGGTGACAGTGCTGGTATCTATGGCTACACCTTC. Translation gives CASSFTGDSAGIYGYTF. The chain recombines TRBV7-9 with TRBJ1-2; D is perhaps TRBD1 (5 bases). Germline-derived CDR1 and CDR2 are SEHNR and FQNEAQ (reference sequence). The ends were cut back, 3 bases at V and 4 bases at J, with 21 bases in the middle. The CDR3 sequence is 17 residues long. The entire variable domain, with the rest obtained from reference TRBV7-9 and TRBJ1-2, is as follows: DTGVSQNPRHKITKRGQNVTFRCDPISEHNRLYWYRQTLGQGPEFLTYFQNEAQLEKSRLLSDRFSAERPKGSFSTLEIQRTEQGDSAMYLCASSFTGDSAGIYGYTFGSGTRLTVV.

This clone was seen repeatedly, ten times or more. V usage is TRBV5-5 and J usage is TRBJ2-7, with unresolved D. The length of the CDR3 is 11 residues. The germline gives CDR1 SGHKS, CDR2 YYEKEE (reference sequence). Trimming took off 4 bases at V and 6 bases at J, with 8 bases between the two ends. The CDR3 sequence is CASSLEFEQYF. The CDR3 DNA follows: TGTGCCAGCAGCCTAGAGTTCGAGCAGTACTTC.

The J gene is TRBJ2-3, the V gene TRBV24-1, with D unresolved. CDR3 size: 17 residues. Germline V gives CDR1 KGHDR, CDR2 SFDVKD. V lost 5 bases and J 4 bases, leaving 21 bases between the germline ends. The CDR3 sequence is CATSVGGSGVLSDTQYF. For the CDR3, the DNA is TGTGCCACCAGTGTTGGTGGGTCAGGTGTATTGTCAGATACGCAGTATTTT.

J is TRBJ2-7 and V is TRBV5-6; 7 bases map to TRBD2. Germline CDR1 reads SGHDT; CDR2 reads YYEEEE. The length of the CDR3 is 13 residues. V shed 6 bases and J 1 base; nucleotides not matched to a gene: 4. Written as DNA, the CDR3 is TGTGCCAGCACTTCGGGGGGTTCCTACGAGCAGTACTTC. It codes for CASTSGGSYEQYF.

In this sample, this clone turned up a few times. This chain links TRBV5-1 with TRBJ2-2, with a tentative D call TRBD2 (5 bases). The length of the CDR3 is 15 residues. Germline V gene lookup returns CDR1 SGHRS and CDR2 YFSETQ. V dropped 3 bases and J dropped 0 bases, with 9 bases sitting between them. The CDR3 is CASSWGATNTGELFF. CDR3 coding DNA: TGCGCCAGCAGCTGGGGAGCTACGAACACCGGGGAGCTGTTTTTT.

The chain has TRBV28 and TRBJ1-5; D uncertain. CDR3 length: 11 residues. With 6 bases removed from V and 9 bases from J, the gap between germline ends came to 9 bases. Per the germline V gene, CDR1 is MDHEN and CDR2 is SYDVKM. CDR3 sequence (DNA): TGTGCCAGCAGCGCCTACGGGCCCCAGCATTTT. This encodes CASSAYGPQHF.

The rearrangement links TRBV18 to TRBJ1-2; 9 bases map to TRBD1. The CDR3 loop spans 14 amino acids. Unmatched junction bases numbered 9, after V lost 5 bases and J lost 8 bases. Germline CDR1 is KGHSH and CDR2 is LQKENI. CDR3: CASSGDRGLTGYTF. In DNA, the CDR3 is TGTGCCAGCTCAGGCGACAGGGGGTTGACGGGCTACACCTTC.

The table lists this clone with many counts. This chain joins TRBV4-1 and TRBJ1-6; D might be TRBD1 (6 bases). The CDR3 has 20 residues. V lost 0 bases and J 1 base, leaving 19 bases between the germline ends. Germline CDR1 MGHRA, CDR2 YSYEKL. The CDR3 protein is CASSQDFIAVTGSYNSPLHF. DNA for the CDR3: TGCGCCAGCAGCCAAGATTTCATCGCGGTAACAGGGTCCTATAATTCACCCCTCCACTTT.

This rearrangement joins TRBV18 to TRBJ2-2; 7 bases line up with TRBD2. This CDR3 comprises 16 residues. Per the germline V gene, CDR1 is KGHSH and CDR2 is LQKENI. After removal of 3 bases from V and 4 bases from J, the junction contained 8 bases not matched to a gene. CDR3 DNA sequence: TGTGCCAGCTCACCGGCTCGTGGCGGGGGCACCGGGGAGCTGTTTTTT. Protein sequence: CASSPARGGGTGELFF.

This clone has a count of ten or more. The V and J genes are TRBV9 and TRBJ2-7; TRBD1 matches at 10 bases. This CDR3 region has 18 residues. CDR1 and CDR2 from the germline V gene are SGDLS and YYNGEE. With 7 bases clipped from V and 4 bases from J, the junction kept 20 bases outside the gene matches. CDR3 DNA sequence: TGTGCCAGCCCCAGGTCCCGGACAGGGGGTGAAAAGGGTTACGAGCAGTACGTC. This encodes CASPRSRTGGEKGYEQYV.

Written as DNA, the CDR3 is TGTGCCAGCAGCCTACAGGGGGCTCGTGGAAACACCATATATTTT. It translates to CASSLQGARGNTIYF. The rearrangement links TRBV6-6 to TRBJ1-3; 9 nucleotides align to TRBD1. The CDR3 extends over 15 amino acids. Germline values: CDR1 MNHNY, CDR2 SVGAGI (reference sequence). Trimming removed 6 bases from V and 3 bases from J; junction bases left unmatched: 6.

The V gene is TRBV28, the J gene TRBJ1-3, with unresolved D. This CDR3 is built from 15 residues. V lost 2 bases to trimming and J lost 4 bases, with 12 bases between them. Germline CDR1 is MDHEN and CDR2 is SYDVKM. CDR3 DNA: TGTGCCAGCAGTTTAAACAGCCTTGAGGGAAACACCATATATTTT. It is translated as CASSLNSLEGNTIYF. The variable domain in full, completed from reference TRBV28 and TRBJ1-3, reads DVKVTQSSRYLVKRTGEKVFLECVQDMDHENMFWYRQDPGLGLRLIYFSYDVKMKEKGDIPEGYSVSREKKERFSLILESASTNQTSMYLCASSLNSLEGNTIYFGEGSWLTVV.

The CDR3 nucleotides read TGTGCCAGCTCACCAGCAGAATCCTATGGCTACACCTTC. This codes for CASSPAESYGYTF. This chain connects TRBV18 to TRBJ1-2; unclear D gene. In germline, CDR1 is KGHSH, CDR2 LQKENI. This CDR3 contains 13 residues. V lost 2 bases to trimming and J lost 4 bases, with 8 bases between them.